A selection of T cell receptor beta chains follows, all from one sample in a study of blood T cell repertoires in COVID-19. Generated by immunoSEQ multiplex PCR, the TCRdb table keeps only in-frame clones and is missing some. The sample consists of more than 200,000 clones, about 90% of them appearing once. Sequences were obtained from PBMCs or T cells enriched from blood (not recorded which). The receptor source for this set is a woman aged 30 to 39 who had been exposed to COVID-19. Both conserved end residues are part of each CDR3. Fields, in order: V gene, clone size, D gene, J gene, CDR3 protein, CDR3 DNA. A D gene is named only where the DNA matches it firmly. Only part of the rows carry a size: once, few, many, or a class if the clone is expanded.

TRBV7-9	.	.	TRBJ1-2	CASSLEWEHYGYTF	TGTGCCAGCAGCTTAGAATGGGAGCACTATGGCTACACCTTC
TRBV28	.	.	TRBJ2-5	CASSPPAGETQYF	TGTGCCAGCAGTCCACCGGCGGGGGAGACCCAGTACTTC
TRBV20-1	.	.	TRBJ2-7	CSAQLSYEQYF	TGCAGTGCCCAACTCTCCTACGAGCAGTACTTC
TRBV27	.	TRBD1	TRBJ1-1	CASSPQGVAVNTEAFF	TGTGCCAGCAGTCCCCAGGGGGTAGCGGTGAACACTGAAGCTTTCTTT
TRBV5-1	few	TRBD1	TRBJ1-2	CASSGGQGAAVGYTF	TGCGCCAGCAGCGGGGGACAGGGAGCGGCAGTTGGCTACACCTTC
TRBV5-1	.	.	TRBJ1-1	CASKSAGLNTEAFF	TGCGCCAGCAAGTCCGCGGGGCTCAACACTGAAGCTTTCTTT
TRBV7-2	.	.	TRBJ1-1	CASSLALRDAFF	TGTGCCAGCAGCTTAGCGTTGAGGGATGCTTTCTTT
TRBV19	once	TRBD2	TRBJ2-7	CASSYGTSGSYEQYF	TGTGCCAGTAGCTACGGGACTAGCGGCTCCTACGAGCAGTACTTC
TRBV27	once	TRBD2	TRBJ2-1	CASSFLAGARNEQFF	TGTGCCAGCAGTTTTCTAGCGGGAGCTCGGAATGAGCAGTTCTTC
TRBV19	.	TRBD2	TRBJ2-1	CASSIGGLAGGIGEQFF	TGTGCCAGTAGTATAGGGGGACTAGCGGGAGGAATTGGTGAGCAGTTCTTC
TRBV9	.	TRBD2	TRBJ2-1	CASSPGLLSYNEQFF	TGTGCCAGCAGTCCGGGACTACTCTCCTACAATGAGCAGTTCTTC
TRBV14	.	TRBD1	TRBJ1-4	CASSRRTGHEKLFF	TGTGCCAGCAGCCGGAGGACAGGGCACGAAAAACTGTTTTTT
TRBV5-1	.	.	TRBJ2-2	CASSSDKNTGELFF	TGCGCCAGCAGCTCCGACAAAAACACCGGGGAGCTGTTTTTT
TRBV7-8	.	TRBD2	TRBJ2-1	CASSSTPAGSSYNEQFF	TGTGCCAGCAGCTCCACCCCAGCGGGAAGCTCCTACAATGAGCAGTTCTTC
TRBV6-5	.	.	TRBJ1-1	CASSYSGHTEAFF	TGTGCCAGCAGTTACTCGGGGCACACTGAAGCTTTCTTT
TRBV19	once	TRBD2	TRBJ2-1	CASNGLAGYNEQFF	TGTGCCAGCAACGGACTAGCGGGCTACAATGAGCAGTTCTTC
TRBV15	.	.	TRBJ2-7	CATSRGMTDYEQYF	TGTGCCACCAGCAGAGGGATGACAGACTACGAGCAGTACTTC
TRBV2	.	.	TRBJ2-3	CASSSILAGGTDTQYF	TGTGCCAGCAGTAGCATACTAGCTGGAGGCACAGATACGCAGTATTTT
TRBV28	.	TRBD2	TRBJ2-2	CASSRGAGASTGELFF	TGTGCCAGCAGTCGCGGAGCGGGAGCGAGCACCGGGGAGCTGTTTTTT
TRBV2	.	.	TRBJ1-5	CASSVQGISNQPQHF	TGTGCCAGCAGTGTGCAGGGTATTAGCAATCAGCCCCAGCATTTT
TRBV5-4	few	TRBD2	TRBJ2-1	CASSGLAEYNEQFF	TGTGCCAGCAGCGGACTAGCGGAGTACAATGAGCAGTTCTTC
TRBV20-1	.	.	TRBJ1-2	CSALADGYTF	TGCAGTGCTTTGGCAGATGGCTACACCTTC
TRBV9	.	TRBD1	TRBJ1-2	CASSVAGTGGDGYTF	TGTGCCAGCAGCGTAGCGGGGACAGGGGGGGATGGCTACACCTTC
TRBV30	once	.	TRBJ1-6	CARGAVGSPLHF	TGTGCGCGCGGGGCGGTGGGTTCACCCCTCCACTTT
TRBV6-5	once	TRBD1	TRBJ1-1	CASKPAGGWGEAFF	TGTGCCAGCAAGCCGGCAGGGGGCTGGGGTGAAGCTTTCTTT
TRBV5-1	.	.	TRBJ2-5	CASSLQGTETQYF	TGCGCCAGCAGCTTGCAGGGCACCGAGACCCAGTACTTC
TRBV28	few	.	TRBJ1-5	CASSLVESWQPQHF	TGTGCCAGCAGTTTAGTTGAGTCCTGGCAGCCCCAGCATTTT
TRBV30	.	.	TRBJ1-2	CAWSGDFQRDYGYTF	TGTGCCTGGAGTGGGGACTTTCAAAGGGACTATGGCTACACCTTC
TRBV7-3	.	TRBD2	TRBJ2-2	CASSSPGLASKVTGELFF	TGTGCCAGCAGCTCGCCGGGACTAGCTTCTAAAGTCACCGGGGAGCTGTTTTTT